A single sample is the source of the 27 T cell receptor beta chains below, sequenced in a study of CD8 T cells in Susac syndrome. RNA amounts of about 0.5 to 1 ug underwent reverse transcription with random hexamers. TCRdb ran MiXCR on the immunoSEQ multiplex PCR reads and lists one entry per CDR3 protein. The table lists around 200,000 distinct CDR3 sequences, roughly 94% of them singletons, with less than 0.2% in the top ten. Sequenced input: CD8+ T cells from PBMCs. The receptors come from a human donor with Susac syndrome.

The J gene is TRBJ2-5, the V gene TRBV28; D may be TRBD2 (6 bases). This CDR3 has 13 amino acids. Trimming took off 2 bases at V and 3 bases at J, with 7 bases between the two ends. CDR1 is MDHEN and CDR2 is SYDVKM in the germline V gene. CDR3 protein: CASSLGGKETQYF. In nucleotides, the CDR3 is TGTGCCAGCAGTTTAGGGGGGAAAGAGACCCAGTACTTC.

This chain links TRBV20-1 with TRBJ2-1, with TRBD2 as a possible D gene (6 bases). Deletions cut 5 bases from V and 4 bases from J, with 21 bases between. This CDR3 comprises 16 residues. The germline CDR1 and CDR2 sequences are DFQATT and SNEGSKA (reference sequence). CDR3 coding DNA: TGCAGTGCTGCCCCCCCCCTGGGCGGGAATTACAATGAGCAGTTCTTC. Translating gives CSAAPPLGGNYNEQFF.

The chain recombines TRBV7-3 with TRBJ2-1, with 8 bases aligning to TRBD2. The CDR3 length is 16 residues. V gave up 4 bases and J gave up 0 bases; unmatched junction bases: 5. Germline V gene lookup returns CDR1 SGHTA and CDR2 FQGTGA. The CDR3 sequence: CASSSGGEDSYNEQFF. CDR3 bases: TGTGCCAGCAGCTCGGGGGGGGAGGACTCCTACAATGAGCAGTTCTTC.

This chain links TRBV5-1 with TRBJ1-1; 11 bases fit TRBD1. This CDR3 has 15 amino acids. With V trimmed by 4 bases and J by 2 bases, 4 bases remained unmatched. Germline V CDR1 and CDR2: SGHRS, YFSETQ. The chain's CDR3 is CASSIWTGGNTEAFF. In DNA form, the CDR3 reads TGCGCCAGCAGCATCTGGACAGGGGGCAACACTGAAGCTTTCTTT.

This rearrangement joins TRBV20-1 to TRBJ2-3; D possibly matches TRBD1 or TRBD2 (5 bases each). The CDR3 is made up of 14 amino acids. The germline V and J ends were trimmed by 3 bases and 2 bases, with 12 bases remaining between them. In germline, CDR1 is DFQATT, CDR2 SNEGSKA (reference sequence). CDR3: CSASEGQITDTQYF. The CDR3 DNA is TGCAGTGCTAGTGAGGGGCAAATCACAGATACGCAGTATTTT.

This chain joins TRBV30 and TRBJ2-5; the D call may be TRBD1 or TRBD2 (5 bases each). Germline assignment: CDR1 GTSNPN and CDR2 SVGIG (reference sequence). Trimming took off 1 base at V and 2 bases at J, with 11 bases between the two ends. The CDR3 contains 14 residues. Here the CDR3 reads CAWSETGTQETQYF. DNA of the CDR3: TGTGCCTGGAGTGAAACCGGGACGCAAGAGACCCAGTACTTC. Combining the CDR3 with reference TRBV30 and TRBJ2-5 gives the whole variable domain SQTIHQWPATLVQPVGSPLSLECTVEGTSNPNLYWYRQAAGRGLQLLFYSVGIGQISSEVPQNLSASRPQDRQFILSSKKLLLSDSGFYLCAWSETGTQETQYFGPGTRLLVL.

This clonotype came up once. This chain uses TRBV19 with TRBJ2-5, with D perhaps TRBD1 or TRBD2 (7 bases each). V lost 7 bases and J 2 bases, leaving 14 bases between the germline ends. This CDR3 contains 14 residues. Germline CDR1 reads LNHDA; CDR2 reads SQIVND (reference sequence). Here the CDR3 reads CASTPRGGQETQYF. Written as DNA, the CDR3 is TGTGCCAGTACCCCCAGGGGGGGGCAAGAGACCCAGTACTTC.

The chain couples TRBV3-1 to TRBJ1-1; D not certain. The V and J ends lost 0 bases and 5 bases respectively, with 16 bases between them. This CDR3 contains 16 residues. Looked up from germline, CDR1 is LGHDT and CDR2 is YNNKEL (reference sequence). The CDR3 DNA is TGTGCCAGCAGCCAAGAGTGGGAGGGTTCTGAAACTGAAGCTTTCTTT. Translated, it gives CASSQEWEGSETEAFF.

The chain uses TRBV9 and TRBJ1-1; 8 bases fit TRBD1. The V gene's germline CDR1 is SGDLS and CDR2 YYNGEE. The CDR3 consists of 17 residues. V shed 3 bases and J 0 bases; nucleotides not matched to a gene: 10. This CDR3 reads CASSGQRRTGMNTEAFF. For the CDR3, the DNA is TGTGCCAGCAGCGGACAACGTAGGACAGGGATGAACACTGAAGCTTTCTTT.

The chain carries TRBV3-1 and TRBJ2-4, with D perhaps TRBD1 or TRBD2 (5 bases each). Per germline, CDR1 LGHDT and CDR2 YNNKEL (reference sequence). The CDR3 sequence is 17 residues long. The V and J ends lost 2 bases and 0 bases respectively, with 14 bases between them. CDR3 nucleotides: TGTGCCAGCAGCCAATCTTCTCGGGACCTAGCCAAAAACATTCAGTACTTC. Protein sequence: CASSQSSRDLAKNIQYF. Together with reference TRBV3-1 and TRBJ2-4, the CDR3 gives the full variable domain: DTAVSQTPKYLVTQMGNDKSIKCEQNLGHDTMYWYKQDSKKFLKIMFSYNNKELIINETVPNRFSPKSPDKAHLNLHINSLELGDSAVYFCASSQSSRDLAKNIQYFGAGTRLSVL.

The J gene is TRBJ2-1, the V gene TRBV12-3 or TRBV12-4; 9 nucleotides match TRBD2. The CDR3 is made up of 19 amino acids. After removal of 2 bases from V and 1 base from J, the junction contained 12 bases not matched to a gene. CDR3 amino acids: CASSLSGLASGLSYNEQFF. In nucleotides, the CDR3 is TGTGCCAGCAGTTTAAGTGGACTAGCGTCCGGTTTATCCTACAATGAGCAGTTCTTC.

This rearrangement joins TRBV12-5 to TRBJ2-3, with D perhaps matching TRBD1 (5 bases). The CDR3 covers 12 residues. Trimming took off 4 bases at V and 10 bases at J, with 12 bases between the two ends. From germline, CDR1 is LGHNT and CDR2 FRNRAP. The CDR3 here is CASGSPGQPQYF. Here the CDR3 DNA reads TGTGCTAGTGGTTCGCCAGGGCAGCCGCAGTATTTT.

CDR3 DNA: TGTGCCAGCAGCTTGATCGGCACAGATACGCAGTATTTT. This translates into CASSLIGTDTQYF. The J gene is TRBJ2-3, the V gene TRBV11-2; D call uncertain. The length of the CDR3 is 13 residues. Trimming took 3 bases from V and 1 from J, leaving 5 bases between them. Germline assignment: CDR1 SGHAT and CDR2 FQNNGV.

This clonotype was seen a single time. The chain recombines TRBV9 with TRBJ2-1; D is unclear. With 0 bases removed from V and 5 bases from J, the gap between germline ends came to 6 bases. Looked up from germline, CDR1 is SGDLS and CDR2 is YYNGEE. The CDR3 spans 13 residues. The CDR3 DNA sequence: TGTGCCAGCAGCGTAGCCCCAAACAATGAGCAGTTCTTC. Protein sequence: CASSVAPNNEQFF. Looking up the rest from reference TRBV9 and TRBJ2-1 gives the full variable domain: DSGVTQTPKHLITATGQRVTLRCSPRSGDLSVYWYQQSLDQGLQFLIQYYNGEERAKGNILERFSAQQFPDLHSELNLSSLELGDSALYFCASSVAPNNEQFFGPGTRLTVL.

CDR3 DNA: TGTGCCAGCAGCTCACTAGAGCGCACCGGGGAGCTGTTTTTT. Its translation is CASSSLERTGELFF. This chain connects TRBV6-5 to TRBJ2-2, with D maybe TRBD2 (5 bases). The CDR3 covers 14 residues. The ends were cut back, 6 bases at V and 4 bases at J, with 12 bases in the middle. The germline V gene has CDR1 MNHEY and CDR2 SVGAGI.

The CDR3 sequence: CASSLREGGVSGGYTF. CDR3 sequence (DNA): TGTGCCAGCAGTCTCCGGGAGGGAGGTGTATCAGGTGGCTACACCTTC. The chain recombines TRBV6-1 with TRBJ1-2; D not resolved. CDR1 is MNHNS, CDR2 SASEGT, per germline. Trimming left V 5 bases short and J 7 bases short, with 23 bases between. The CDR3 has 16 amino acids.

The chain links TRBV9 to TRBJ2-7; 8 bases align to TRBD2. CDR3 length: 16 residues. Losses at the gene ends were 2 bases for V and 3 bases for J; bases not matched to a gene: 10. In germline, CDR1 is SGDLS, CDR2 YYNGEE. The CDR3 DNA reads as TGTGCCAGCAGCGTGACAACTAGCGGTAATAGCTACGAGCAGTACTTC. This translates into CASSVTTSGNSYEQYF.

The gene calls are TRBV4-1 and TRBJ2-1, with 7 nucleotides matching TRBD2. Germline V gene sequence: CDR1 MGHRA, CDR2 YSYEKL. CDR3 length: 16 amino acids. With V trimmed by 0 bases and J by 3 bases, 5 bases remained unmatched. CDR3 protein: CASSQELATIYNEQFF. CDR3 sequence (DNA): TGCGCCAGCAGCCAAGAACTAGCGACAATCTACAATGAGCAGTTCTTC.

The J gene is TRBJ1-1, the V gene TRBV6-1; 8 bases map to TRBD1. Germline lookup yields CDR1 MNHNS and CDR2 SASEGT. The junction had 6 bases not matched to a gene; V was cut back by 8 bases and J by 1 base. The CDR3 extends over 14 amino acids. As DNA, the CDR3 is TGTGCCAGCCGATGGACAGGGCAGAACACTGAAGCTTTCTTT. Its translation: CASRWTGQNTEAFF.

This chain uses TRBV11-2 with TRBJ2-4; tentatively, D is TRBD1 or TRBD2 (5 bases each). CDR1 and CDR2 (germline): SGHAT, FQNNGV. Trimming left V 4 bases short and J 4 bases short, with 14 bases between. This CDR3 region has 15 residues. In nucleotides, the CDR3 is TGTGCCAGCAGCTCCGCCGGGACCGCAAAAAACATTCAGTACTTC. Its protein product is CASSSAGTAKNIQYF.

The chain joins TRBV7-9 to TRBJ2-1; the match to TRBD2 covers 8 bases. Germline V gives CDR1 SEHNR, CDR2 FQNEAQ (reference sequence). Trimming cost V 1 base and J 0 bases; bases outside gene matches: 5. The CDR3 sequence is 17 residues long. CDR3 DNA sequence: TGTGCCAGCAGCTTAGGTGGTAGCGGGATCTCCTACAATGAGCAGTTCTTC. Its translation is CASSLGGSGISYNEQFF. Looking up the rest from reference TRBV7-9 and TRBJ2-1 gives the full variable domain: DTGVSQNPRHKITKRGQNVTFRCDPISEHNRLYWYRQTLGQGPEFLTYFQNEAQLEKSRLLSDRFSAERPKGSFSTLEIQRTEQGDSAMYLCASSLGGSGISYNEQFFGPGTRLTVL.

This sequence joins TRBV29-1 and TRBJ2-7; D gene unclear. Germline V CDR1 and CDR2: SQVTM, ANQGSEA. The CDR3 contains 11 residues. V lost 1 base and J lost 3, with 4 bases in between. CDR3: CSVEVVYEQYF. Here the CDR3 DNA reads TGCAGCGTTGAAGTAGTCTACGAGCAGTACTTC.

The chain recombines TRBV5-1 with TRBJ2-6, with unresolved D. V was clipped by 0 bases and J by 1 base, with 14 bases between them. CDR1 and CDR2 (germline): SGHRS, YFSETQ. CDR3 length equals 18 residues. CDR3 sequence: CASSLASYSLSGANVLTF. CDR3 coding DNA: TGCGCCAGCAGCTTGGCTTCCTACTCTCTTTCTGGGGCCAACGTCCTGACTTTC.

The chain carries TRBV6-5 and TRBJ2-5; a possible D gene is TRBD1 (5 bases). The germline V gene encodes CDR1 MNHEY and CDR2 SVGAGI. The V end lost 2 bases, the J end lost 2 bases, and 12 bases lay between the germline ends. The CDR3 sequence is 15 residues long. CDR3 amino acids: CASSYQAGSQETQYF. The CDR3 DNA follows: TGTGCCAGCAGTTACCAGGCAGGGTCGCAAGAGACCCAGTACTTC.

The sample holds one count of this clonotype. The chain combines TRBV27 with TRBJ2-7; 11 bases map to TRBD2. The V and J ends lost 2 bases and 4 bases, in that order; junction bases with no gene match: 7. CDR3 size: 16 residues. CDR1 is MNHEY, CDR2 SMNVEV, per germline (reference sequence). This chain's CDR3 is CASSLRGTSGKYEQYF. CDR3 nucleotide sequence: TGTGCCAGCAGTTTACGCGGGACTAGCGGCAAATACGAGCAGTACTTC.

The chain employs TRBV3-1 and TRBJ2-3; 11 bases fit TRBD2. Germline V gene data show CDR1 as LGHDT and CDR2 as YNNKEL (reference sequence). V lost 4 bases, J lost 2 bases, and 2 bases stayed unmatched. This CDR3 comprises 15 residues. The DNA for the CDR3 is TGTGCCAGCAGCCCTAGCGGGGGGTACACAGATACGCAGTATTTT. Protein: CASSPSGGYTDTQYF.

The genes are TRBV3-1 and TRBJ2-7; possibly TRBD2 for D (6 bases). V lost 4 bases and J lost 3, with 13 bases in between. The V gene's germline CDR1 is LGHDT and CDR2 YNNKEL (reference sequence). The CDR3 is made up of 14 amino acids. The DNA of the CDR3 is TGTGCCAGCAGCCTCGGGACTTGGAACTACGAGCAGTACTTC. Translating gives CASSLGTWNYEQYF.